This is a list of T cell receptor beta chains from one sample in a study of cytomegalovirus exposure and HLA in healthy donors. Generated by immunoSEQ multiplex PCR, the TCRdb table keeps only in-frame clones and is missing some. The sample contains 120,000 or so clones, more than 70% of which appear only once. The specimen was PBMCs. The source is a woman aged 18 to 35 in good health and CMV-seronegative. The CDR3 runs from the conserved cysteine through the conserved F or W. Each record gives: J gene, clone size, D gene, V gene, CDR3 protein, CDR3 DNA. A D gene is named only where the DNA matches it firmly. Size tells how often a clone was seen (once, few, many) or the class of an expanded clone, and some rows leave it out.

J: TRBJ1-2; size: .; D: TRBD1; V: TRBV6-5; CDR3: CASSSAGGRGYTF; DNA: TGTGCCAGCAGCTCCGCAGGGGGACGAGGCTACACCTTC
J: TRBJ1-6; size: .; D: .; V: TRBV6-1; CDR3: CASSSVLNSPLHF; DNA: TGTGCCAGCTCTTCCGTCCTTAATTCACCCCTCCACTTT
J: TRBJ2-1; size: .; D: .; V: TRBV5-6; CDR3: CASSLGTGRLGNEQFF; DNA: TGTGCCAGCAGCTTGGGAACAGGCCGGCTAGGAAATGAGCAGTTCTTC
J: TRBJ1-1; size: once; D: .; V: TRBV6-5; CDR3: CASSYSRGGTEAFF; DNA: TGTGCCAGCAGTTACTCGAGAGGGGGCACTGAAGCTTTCTTT
J: TRBJ2-5; size: .; D: .; V: TRBV19; CDR3: CASSIDFQETQYF; DNA: TGTGCCAGTAGTATAGACTTCCAAGAGACCCAGTACTTC
J: TRBJ2-1; size: .; D: .; V: TRBV27; CDR3: CASSLSTGRNEQFF; DNA: TGTGCCAGCAGTTTATCGACAGGGAGGAATGAGCAGTTCTTC
J: TRBJ1-2; size: .; D: TRBD1; V: TRBV28; CDR3: CASSPKGQLYGYTF; DNA: TGTGCCAGCAGTCCTAAGGGACAGCTCTATGGCTACACCTTC
J: TRBJ1-3; size: .; D: TRBD1; V: TRBV5-1; CDR3: CASSLMPGGTGNTIYF; DNA: TGCGCCAGCAGCTTAATGCCAGGGGGTACTGGAAACACCATATATTTT
J: TRBJ1-5; size: .; D: .; V: TRBV5-6; CDR3: CASSLGVNQPQHF; DNA: TGTGCCAGCAGCTTGGGAGTCAATCAGCCCCAGCATTTT
J: TRBJ1-3; size: .; D: .; V: TRBV7-2; CDR3: CASSLLDGNTIYF; DNA: TGTGCCAGCAGCTTACTAGACGGAAACACCATATATTTT
J: TRBJ1-1; size: .; D: .; V: TRBV29-1; CDR3: CSAFRTVMNTEAFF; DNA: TGCAGCGCCTTCAGGACTGTTATGAACACTGAAGCTTTCTTT
J: TRBJ1-5; size: .; D: .; V: TRBV19; CDR3: CASRNRVEPQHF; DNA: TGTGCCAGTCGAAACAGGGTTGAGCCCCAGCATTTT
J: TRBJ1-2; size: .; D: .; V: TRBV5-1; CDR3: CASSLSAGRNYGYTF; DNA: TGCGCCAGCAGCTTGTCGGCAGGGAGGAACTATGGCTACACCTTC
J: TRBJ2-7; size: .; D: TRBD2; V: TRBV7-2; CDR3: CASSLLAGGEQYF; DNA: TGTGCCAGCAGCTTATTAGCGGGAGGCGAGCAGTACTTC
J: TRBJ2-5; size: .; D: TRBD2; V: TRBV13; CDR3: CASRRGTSGQETQYF; DNA: TGTGCCAGCAGACGTGGGACTAGCGGTCAAGAGACCCAGTACTTC
J: TRBJ2-4; size: .; D: .; V: TRBV11-2; CDR3: CASSFRIANLAKNIQYF; DNA: TGTGCCAGCAGCTTCCGAATAGCGAACCTAGCCAAAAACATTCAGTACTTC
J: TRBJ2-7; size: .; D: TRBD1; V: TRBV27; CDR3: CASSLSRTGNYEQYF; DNA: TGTGCCAGCAGTCTAAGTCGGACAGGGAACTACGAGCAGTACTTC
J: TRBJ2-1; size: .; D: TRBD2; V: TRBV29-1; CDR3: CSFPATGTSGRYEQFF; DNA: TGCAGCTTCCCGGCTACTGGGACTAGCGGGAGGTATGAGCAGTTCTTC